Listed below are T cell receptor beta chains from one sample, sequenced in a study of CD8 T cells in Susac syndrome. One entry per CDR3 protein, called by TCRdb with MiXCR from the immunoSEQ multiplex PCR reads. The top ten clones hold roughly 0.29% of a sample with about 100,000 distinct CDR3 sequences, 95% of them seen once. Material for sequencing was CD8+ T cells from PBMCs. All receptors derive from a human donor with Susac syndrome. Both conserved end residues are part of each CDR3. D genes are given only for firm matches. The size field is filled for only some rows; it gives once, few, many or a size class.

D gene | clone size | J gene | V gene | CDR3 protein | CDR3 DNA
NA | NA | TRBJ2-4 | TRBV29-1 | CSVEYGAPSGNIQYF | TGCAGCGTTGAATATGGGGCCCCTAGTGGGAACATTCAGTACTTC
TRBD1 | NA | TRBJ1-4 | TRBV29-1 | CSVGQGAGEKLFF | TGCAGCGTTGGACAGGGGGCAGGTGAAAAACTGTTTTTT
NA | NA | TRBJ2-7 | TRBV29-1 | CSARRGGPPYEQYF | TGCAGCGCACGTAGGGGGGGCCCCCCCTACGAGCAGTACTTC
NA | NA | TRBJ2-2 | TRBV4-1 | CASSQNSGTGELFF | TGCGCCAGCAGCCAAAATAGCGGCACCGGGGAGCTGTTTTTT
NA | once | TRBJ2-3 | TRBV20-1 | CSARDGRSVITDTQYF | TGCAGTGCTAGGGACGGGCGCAGTGTCATCACAGATACGCAGTATTTT
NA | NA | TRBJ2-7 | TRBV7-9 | CASSSLDSHEQYF | TGTGCCAGCAGCTCCTTGGACAGCCACGAGCAGTACTTC
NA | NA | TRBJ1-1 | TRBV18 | CASSGSKNTEAFF | TGTGCCAGCTCAGGGTCGAAGAACACTGAAGCTTTCTTT
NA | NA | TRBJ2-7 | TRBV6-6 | CASTSRSYEQYF | TGTGCCAGCACTAGCAGGTCCTACGAGCAGTACTTC
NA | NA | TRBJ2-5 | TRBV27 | CASSLWAKETQYF | TGTGCCAGCAGTTTATGGGCTAAAGAGACCCAGTACTTC
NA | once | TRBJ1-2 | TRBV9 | CASSVESSGGYTF | TGTGCCAGCAGCGTAGAGTCAAGTGGGGGCTACACCTTC
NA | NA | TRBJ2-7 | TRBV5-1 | CASSLETPYEQYF | TGCGCCAGCAGCTTGGAGACCCCCTACGAGCAGTACTTC
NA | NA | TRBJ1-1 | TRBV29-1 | CSSRVYTEAFF | TGCAGCAGCAGGGTTTACACTGAAGCTTTCTTT
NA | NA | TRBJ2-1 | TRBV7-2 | CASSPGRNEQFF | TGTGCCAGTAGTCCCGGCAGGAATGAGCAGTTCTTC
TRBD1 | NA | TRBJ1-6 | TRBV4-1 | CASSPEGQPNSPLHF | TGCGCCAGCAGCCCCGAGGGACAGCCTAATTCACCCCTCCACTTT
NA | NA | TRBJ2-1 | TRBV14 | CASSLATYEQFF | TGTGCCAGCAGTCTAGCGACCTATGAGCAGTTCTTC
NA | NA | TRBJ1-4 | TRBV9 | CASSTGRGKLFF | TGTGCCAGCAGCACCGGCAGGGGAAAACTGTTTTTT
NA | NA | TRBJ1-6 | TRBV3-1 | CASSPNDRRRLTPLHF | TGTGCCAGCAGCCCAAACGACAGACGGCGCCTAACACCCCTCCACTTT
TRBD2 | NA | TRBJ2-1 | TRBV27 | CASSPRAREGPPREQFF | TGTGCCAGCAGTCCCCGTGCGCGGGAGGGCCCCCCCCGAGAGCAGTTCTTC
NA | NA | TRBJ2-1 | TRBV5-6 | CASSLGAREQFF | TGTGCCAGCAGCTTAGGAGCAAGGGAGCAGTTCTTC
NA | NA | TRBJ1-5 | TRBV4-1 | CASSQREGVVNQPQHF | TGCGCCAGCAGCCAAAGGGAAGGAGTAGTTAATCAGCCCCAGCATTTT
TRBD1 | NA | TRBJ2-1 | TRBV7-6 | CASSSGTDEQFF | TGTGCCAGCAGCTCGGGGACAGACGAGCAGTTCTTC
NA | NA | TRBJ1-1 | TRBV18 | CASSPTGLTEAFF | TGTGCCAGCTCACCAACCGGCCTCACTGAAGCTTTCTTT
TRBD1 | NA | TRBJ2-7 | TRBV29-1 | CSVGTGTNEQYF | TGCAGCGTTGGGACAGGGACCAACGAGCAGTACTTC
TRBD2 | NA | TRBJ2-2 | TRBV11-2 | CASRPGGADTGELFF | TGTGCCAGCAGACCCGGGGGGGCGGACACCGGGGAGCTGTTTTTT
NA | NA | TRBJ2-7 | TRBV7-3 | CASSLTAHSYEQYF | TGTGCCAGCAGCCTGACAGCTCACTCCTACGAGCAGTACTTC
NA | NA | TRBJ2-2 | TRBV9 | CASSVEITGNTGELFF | TGTGCCAGCAGCGTAGAGATCACAGGGAACACCGGGGAGCTGTTTTTT
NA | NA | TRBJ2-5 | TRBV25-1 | CASTPWAEETQYF | TGTGCCAGCACTCCATGGGCCGAAGAGACCCAGTACTTC
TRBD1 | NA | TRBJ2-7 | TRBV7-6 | CASSPNTGAYEQYF | TGTGCCAGCAGCCCTAATACAGGGGCGTACGAGCAGTACTTC
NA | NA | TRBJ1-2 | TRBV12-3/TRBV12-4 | CASSLGSDYTF | TGTGCCAGCAGTTTAGGGTCTGACTACACCTTC
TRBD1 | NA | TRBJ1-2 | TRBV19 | CASSLGQGDYGYTF | TGTGCCAGTAGTTTGGGACAGGGAGACTATGGCTACACCTTC
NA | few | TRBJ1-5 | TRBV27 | CASSFAVSNQPQHF | TGTGCCAGCAGTTTTGCCGTTAGCAATCAGCCCCAGCATTTT
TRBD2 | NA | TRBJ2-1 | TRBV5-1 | CASSWGGLAADSYNEQFF | TGCGCCAGCAGCTGGGGGGGACTAGCGGCAGACTCCTACAATGAGCAGTTCTTC
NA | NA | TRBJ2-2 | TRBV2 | CASPRAGESGELFF | TGTGCCAGCCCTAGGGCAGGGGAGTCCGGGGAGCTGTTTTTT
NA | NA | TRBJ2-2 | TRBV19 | CATEASTGELFF | TGTGCCACCGAGGCATCCACCGGGGAGCTGTTTTTT
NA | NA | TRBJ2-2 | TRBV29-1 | CSVDEGYGSGELFF | TGCAGCGTCGACGAAGGATACGGGTCCGGGGAGCTGTTTTTT
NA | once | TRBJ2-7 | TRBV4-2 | CASSPVQDSLEQYF | TGTGCCAGCAGCCCGGTCCAGGACTCCTTAGAGCAGTACTTC
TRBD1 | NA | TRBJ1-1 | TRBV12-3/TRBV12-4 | CASSLAGQGRLAFF | TGTGCCAGCAGCCTAGCCGGACAGGGCCGGTTAGCTTTCTTT
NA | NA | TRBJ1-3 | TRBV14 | CASSHPISGNTIYF | TGTGCCAGCAGCCACCCCATCTCTGGAAACACCATATATTTT
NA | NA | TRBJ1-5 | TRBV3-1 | CASSQFPGPVPQHF | TGTGCCAGCAGCCAGTTCCCGGGGCCTGTGCCCCAGCATTTT